The 6 T cell receptor beta chains presented below share a single source sample, sequenced in a study of blood T cells in healthy people across ages. A second roughly 6 to 11 cycle PCR used barcoded and J-beta primers. TCRdb redid the calling of the 5' RACE reads with MiXCR, one entry per CDR3 protein. The sample carries fewer than 650,000 distinct CDR3 sequences, about 28% recorded once. The same sample was also used in a study of T cells of mothers and their children.

The material sequenced was blood. The receptors shown here come from a boy aged 2 to 10 in good health.

Only a few counts were recorded for this clonotype. The chain combines TRBV27 with TRBJ2-5; possibly TRBD1 for D (5 bases). Germline CDR1 and CDR2: MNHEY and SMNVEV (reference sequence). V was shortened by 7 bases and J by 2 bases, with 20 bases between the two germline ends. The CDR3 is 16 residues long. CDR3 bases: TGTGCCAGCATTCCAAGAGCAGGGTACGGTCAAGAGACCCAGTACTTC. It encodes CASIPRAGYGQETQYF.

V and J are TRBV29-1 and TRBJ1-1; D unresolved. Trimming left V 6 bases short and J 3 bases short, with 8 bases between. Per the germline V gene, CDR1 is SQVTM and CDR2 is ANQGSEA. The CDR3 covers 11 residues. CDR3 nucleotides: TGCAGCGTCGCGATGGACACTGAAGCTTTCTTT. Translating it yields CSVAMDTEAFF.

This chain links TRBV20-1 with TRBJ2-5; TRBD1 agrees at 7 bases. Germline loops: CDR1 DFQATT, CDR2 SNEGSKA (reference sequence). CDR3 size: 16 residues. V was clipped by 4 bases and J by 0 bases; unmatched bases: 11. Here the CDR3 DNA reads TGCAGTGCTACCTTATCGACAGGGCAAAACCAAGAGACCCAGTACTTC. Residues: CSATLSTGQNQETQYF.

This clonotype was recorded a few times. V is TRBV29-1 and J is TRBJ2-4, with D maybe TRBD2 (6 bases). The CDR3 is 15 residues long. CDR1 SQVTM and CDR2 ANQGSEA come from the germline V gene. CDR3 DNA sequence: TGCGGCGCCGGCCTTGGAGGGCTAGCCAAAAACATTCAGTACTTC. Translated: CGAGLGGLAKNIQYF.

This clonotype turned up a few times. The chain recombines TRBV7-9 with TRBJ2-1; unclear D gene. V shed 2 bases and J shed 14 bases, with 16 bases lying between them. Per germline, CDR1 SEHNR and CDR2 FQNEAQ (reference sequence). The CDR3 is 13 amino acids. DNA of the CDR3: TGTGCCAGCAGCTTACGCCCAGAAGGGCTTAAGTTCTTC. Residues: CASSLRPEGLKFF.

This clonotype was seen only a few times. The J gene is TRBJ1-3, the V gene TRBV6-5; D gene ambiguous. The V and J ends lost 5 bases and 0 bases respectively, with 11 bases between them. CDR3 length: 15 residues. Germline values: CDR1 MNHEY, CDR2 SVGAGI. This chain's CDR3 is CASSPDGSSGNTIYF. CDR3 DNA: TGTGCCAGCAGTCCCGACGGTAGCTCTGGAAACACCATATATTTT.